The entry below gives a single TCR beta chain sequence along with its context. Its antigen remains unidentified. This sample was taken from a study of cytomegalovirus exposure and HLA in healthy donors. General observations from the study: Later work showed greater clonal expansion in HLA-associated TCR beta chains than in equally common others.

Both 60 Vbeta primers and 13 Jbeta primers went into the PCR. The data were produced by immunoSEQ multiplex PCR, yet TCRdb's version contains in-frame clones alone and is incomplete. The table lists 250,000 to 350,000 clones, approximately 90% of them singletons. The CDR3 sequence is 16 residues long. V dropped 4 bases and J dropped 2 bases, with 13 bases sitting between them. Germline CDR1 SGDLS, CDR2 YYNGEE. Sample: PBMCs. The rearrangement links TRBV9 to TRBJ2-6, with D tentatively TRBD2 (6 bases). This sequence was found in a man in his forties in good health and CMV-seropositive. The CDR3 here is CASSLWGRPGANVLTF. CDR3 bases: TGTGCCAGCAGCCTATGGGGGAGGCCTGGGGCCAACGTCCTGACTTTC.